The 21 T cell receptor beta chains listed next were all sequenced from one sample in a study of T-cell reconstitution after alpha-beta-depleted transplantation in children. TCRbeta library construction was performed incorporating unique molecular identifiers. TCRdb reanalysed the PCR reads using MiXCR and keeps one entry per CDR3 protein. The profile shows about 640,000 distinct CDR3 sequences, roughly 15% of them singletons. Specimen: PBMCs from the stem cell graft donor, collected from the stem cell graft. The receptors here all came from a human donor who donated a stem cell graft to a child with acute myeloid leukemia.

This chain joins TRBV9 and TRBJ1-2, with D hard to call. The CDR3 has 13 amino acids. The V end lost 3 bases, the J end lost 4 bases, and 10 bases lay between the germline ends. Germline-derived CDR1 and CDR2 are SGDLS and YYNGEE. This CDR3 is CASSAYGFYGYTF. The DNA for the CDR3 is TGTGCCAGCAGCGCGTACGGGTTCTATGGCTACACCTTC.

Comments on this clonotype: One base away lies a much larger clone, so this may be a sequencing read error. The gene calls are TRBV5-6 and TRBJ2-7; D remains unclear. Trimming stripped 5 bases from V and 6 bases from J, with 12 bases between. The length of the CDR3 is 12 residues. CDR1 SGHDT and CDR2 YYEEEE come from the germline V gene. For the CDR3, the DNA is TGTGCCAGCAGGCACAGCTCCCCCGAGCAGTACTTC. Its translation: CASRHSSPEQYF.

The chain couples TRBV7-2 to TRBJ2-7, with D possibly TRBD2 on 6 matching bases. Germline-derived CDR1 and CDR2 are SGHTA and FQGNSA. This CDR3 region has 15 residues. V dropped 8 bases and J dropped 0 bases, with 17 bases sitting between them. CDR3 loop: CASSMTGGSSYEQYF. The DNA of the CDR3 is TGTGCCAGCTCTATGACCGGGGGTTCCTCCTACGAGCAGTACTTC. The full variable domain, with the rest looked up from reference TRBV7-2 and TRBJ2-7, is GAGVSQSPSNKVTEKGKDVELRCDPISGHTALYWYRQSLGQGLEFLIYFQGNSAPDKSGLPSDRFSAERTGGSVSTLTIQRTQQEDSAVYLCASSMTGGSSYEQYFGPGTRLTVT.

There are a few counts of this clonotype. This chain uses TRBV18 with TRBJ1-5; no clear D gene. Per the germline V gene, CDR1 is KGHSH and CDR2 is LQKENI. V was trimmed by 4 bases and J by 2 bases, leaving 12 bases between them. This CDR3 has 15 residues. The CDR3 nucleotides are TGTGCCAGCTCACAGGAATCGAGGGGCAATCAGCCCCAGCATTTT. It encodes CASSQESRGNQPQHF.

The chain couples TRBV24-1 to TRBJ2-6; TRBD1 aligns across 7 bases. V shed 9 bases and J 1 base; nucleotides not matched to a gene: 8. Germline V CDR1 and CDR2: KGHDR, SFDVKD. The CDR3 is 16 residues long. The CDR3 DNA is TGTGCCACCTTAGGGACAGATGTATCTGGGGCCAACGTCCTGACTTTC. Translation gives CATLGTDVSGANVLTF.

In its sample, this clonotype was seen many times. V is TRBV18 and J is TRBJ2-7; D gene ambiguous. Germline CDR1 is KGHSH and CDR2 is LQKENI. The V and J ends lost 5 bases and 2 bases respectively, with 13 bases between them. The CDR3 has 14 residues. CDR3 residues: CASSDKPGTYEQYF. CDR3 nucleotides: TGTGCCAGCTCAGACAAGCCTGGTACCTACGAGCAGTACTTC.

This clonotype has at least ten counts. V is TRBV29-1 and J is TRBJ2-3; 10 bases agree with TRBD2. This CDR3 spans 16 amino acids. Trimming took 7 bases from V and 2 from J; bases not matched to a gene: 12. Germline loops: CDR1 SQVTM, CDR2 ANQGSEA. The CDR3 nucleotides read TGCAGCGCCGACCCCCCTAGCGGGGGCTCCACAGATACGCAGTATTTT. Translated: CSADPPSGGSTDTQYF.

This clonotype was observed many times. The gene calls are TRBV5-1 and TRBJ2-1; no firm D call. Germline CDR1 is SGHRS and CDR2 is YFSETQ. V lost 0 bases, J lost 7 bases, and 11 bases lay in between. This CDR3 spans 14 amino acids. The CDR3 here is CASSLGDEVNEQFF. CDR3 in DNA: TGCGCCAGCAGCTTGGGCGACGAAGTTAATGAGCAGTTCTTC.

The CDR3 loop is CASSPTTPGTGNTEAFF. The CDR3 coding sequence is TGTGCCAGCAGCCCCACTACTCCCGGGACAGGGAACACTGAAGCTTTCTTT. The genes are TRBV6-1 and TRBJ1-1, with 8 bases lining up with TRBD1. The trim removed 6 bases at V and 1 base at J, leaving 13 bases unmatched. This CDR3 is 17 amino acids long. Germline V lookup: CDR1 MNHNS, CDR2 SASEGT.

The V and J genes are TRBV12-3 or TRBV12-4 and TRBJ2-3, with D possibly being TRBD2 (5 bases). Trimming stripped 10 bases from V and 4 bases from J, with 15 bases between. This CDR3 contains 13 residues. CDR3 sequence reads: CATSWSAADTQYF. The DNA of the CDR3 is TGTGCCACCTCTTGGTCAGCGGCAGATACGCAGTATTTT.

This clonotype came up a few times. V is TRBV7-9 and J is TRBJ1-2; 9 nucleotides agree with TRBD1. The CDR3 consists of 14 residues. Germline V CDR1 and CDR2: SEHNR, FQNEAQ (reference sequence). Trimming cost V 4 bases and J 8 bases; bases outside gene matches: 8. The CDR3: CASSSDRGVHGYTF. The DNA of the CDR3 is TGTGCCAGCAGCTCGGACAGGGGAGTTCACGGCTACACCTTC.

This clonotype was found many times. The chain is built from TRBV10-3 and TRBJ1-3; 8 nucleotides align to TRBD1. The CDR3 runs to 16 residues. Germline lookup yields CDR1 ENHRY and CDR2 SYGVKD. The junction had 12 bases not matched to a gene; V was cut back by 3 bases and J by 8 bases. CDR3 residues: CAISDPGTGGSDTIYF. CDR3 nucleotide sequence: TGTGCCATCAGTGACCCTGGTACAGGGGGGTCCGACACCATATATTTT.

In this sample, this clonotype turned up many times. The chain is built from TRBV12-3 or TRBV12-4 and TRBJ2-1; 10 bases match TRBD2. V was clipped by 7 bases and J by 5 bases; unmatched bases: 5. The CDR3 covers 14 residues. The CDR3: CASTIAGGNNEQFF. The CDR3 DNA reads TGTGCCAGCACGATAGCGGGGGGTAACAATGAGCAGTTCTTC.

The CDR3 region has the DNA TGCAGTGCCAGCCGACAGGGCTTCCCCTACGAGCAGTACTTC. It yields the protein CSASRQGFPYEQYF. V usage is TRBV20-1 and J usage is TRBJ2-7, with TRBD1 matching 7 bases. The J segment lost 2 bases and the V segment lost 6 bases, leaving 10 bases of the junction unmatched. Germline V gene lookup returns CDR1 DFQATT and CDR2 SNEGSKA (reference sequence). This CDR3 has 14 amino acids.

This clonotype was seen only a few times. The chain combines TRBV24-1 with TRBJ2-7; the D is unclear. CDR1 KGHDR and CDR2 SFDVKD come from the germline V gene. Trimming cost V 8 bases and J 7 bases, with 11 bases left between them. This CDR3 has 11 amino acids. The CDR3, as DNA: TGTGCCACCATAAACCCCGGGGAGCAGTACGTC. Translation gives CATINPGEQYV.

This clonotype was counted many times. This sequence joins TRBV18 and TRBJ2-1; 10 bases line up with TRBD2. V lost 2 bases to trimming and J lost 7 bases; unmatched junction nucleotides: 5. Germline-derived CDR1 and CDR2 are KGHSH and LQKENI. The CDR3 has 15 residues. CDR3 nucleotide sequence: TGTGCCAGCTCACCAACAGCGGGGGGGCGAAATGAGCAGTTCTTC. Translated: CASSPTAGGRNEQFF. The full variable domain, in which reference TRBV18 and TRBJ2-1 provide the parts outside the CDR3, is NAGVMQNPRHLVRRRGQEARLRCSPMKGHSHVYWYRQLPEEGLKFMVYLQKENIIDESGMPKERFSAEFPKEGPSILRIQQVVRGDSAAYFCASSPTAGGRNEQFFGPGTRLTVL.

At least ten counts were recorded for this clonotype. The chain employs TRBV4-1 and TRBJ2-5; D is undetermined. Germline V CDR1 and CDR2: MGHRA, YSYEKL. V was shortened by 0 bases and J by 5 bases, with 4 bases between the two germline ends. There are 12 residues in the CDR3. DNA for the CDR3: TGCGCCAGCAGCCAAGATGAGGAGACCCAGTACTTC. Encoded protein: CASSQDEETQYF.

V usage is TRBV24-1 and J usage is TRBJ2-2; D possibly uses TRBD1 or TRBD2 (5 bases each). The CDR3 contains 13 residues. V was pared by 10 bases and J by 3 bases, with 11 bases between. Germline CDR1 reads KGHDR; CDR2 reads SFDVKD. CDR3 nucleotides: TGTGCCACACAGAGGGGATACACCGGGGAGCTGTTTTTT. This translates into CATQRGYTGELFF.

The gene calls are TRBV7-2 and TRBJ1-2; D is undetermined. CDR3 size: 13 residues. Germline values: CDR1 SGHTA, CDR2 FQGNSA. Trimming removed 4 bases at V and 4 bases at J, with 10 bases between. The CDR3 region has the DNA TGTGCCAGCAGCTCTCGCCAGTTCTATGGCTACACCTTC. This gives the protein CASSSRQFYGYTF.

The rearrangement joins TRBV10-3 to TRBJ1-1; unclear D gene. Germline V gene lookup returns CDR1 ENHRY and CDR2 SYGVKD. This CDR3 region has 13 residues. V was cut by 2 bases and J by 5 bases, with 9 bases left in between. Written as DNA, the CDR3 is TGTGCCATCAGTGAGGGACCTGGGACTGAAGCTTTCTTT. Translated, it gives CAISEGPGTEAFF.

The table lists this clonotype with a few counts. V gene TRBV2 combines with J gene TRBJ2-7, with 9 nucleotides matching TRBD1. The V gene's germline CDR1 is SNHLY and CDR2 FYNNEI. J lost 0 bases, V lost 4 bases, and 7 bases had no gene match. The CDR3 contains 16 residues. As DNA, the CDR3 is TGTGCCAGCAGTGTCCCCCGGGACAGGGTCTCCTACGAGCAGTACGTC. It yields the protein CASSVPRDRVSYEQYV.